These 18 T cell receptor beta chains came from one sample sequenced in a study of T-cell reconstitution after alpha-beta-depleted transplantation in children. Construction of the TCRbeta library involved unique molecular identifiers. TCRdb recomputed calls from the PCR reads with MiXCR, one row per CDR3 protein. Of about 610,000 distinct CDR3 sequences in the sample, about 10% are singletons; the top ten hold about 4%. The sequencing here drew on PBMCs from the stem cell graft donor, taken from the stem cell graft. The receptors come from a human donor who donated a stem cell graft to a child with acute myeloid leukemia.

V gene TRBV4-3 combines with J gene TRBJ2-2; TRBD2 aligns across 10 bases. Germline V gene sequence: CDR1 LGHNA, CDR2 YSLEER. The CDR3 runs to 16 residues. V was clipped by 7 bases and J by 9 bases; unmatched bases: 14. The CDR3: CASIGGLAGVGRELFF. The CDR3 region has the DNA TGCGCCAGCATCGGGGGGCTAGCGGGAGTAGGAAGGGAGCTGTTTTTT.

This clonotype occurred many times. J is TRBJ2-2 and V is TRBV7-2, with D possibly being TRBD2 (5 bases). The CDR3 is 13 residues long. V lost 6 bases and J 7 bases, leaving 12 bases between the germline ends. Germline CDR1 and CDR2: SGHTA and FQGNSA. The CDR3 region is CASRPAAGGELFF. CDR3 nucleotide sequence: TGTGCCAGCAGGCCCGCCGCGGGCGGGGAGCTGTTTTTT.

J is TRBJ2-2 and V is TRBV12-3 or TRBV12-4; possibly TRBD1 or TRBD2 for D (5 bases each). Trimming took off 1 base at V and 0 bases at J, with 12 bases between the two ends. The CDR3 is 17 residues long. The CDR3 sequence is CASSLGRGASNTGELFF. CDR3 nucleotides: TGTGCCAGCAGTTTAGGGCGAGGGGCTTCGAACACCGGGGAGCTGTTTTTT.

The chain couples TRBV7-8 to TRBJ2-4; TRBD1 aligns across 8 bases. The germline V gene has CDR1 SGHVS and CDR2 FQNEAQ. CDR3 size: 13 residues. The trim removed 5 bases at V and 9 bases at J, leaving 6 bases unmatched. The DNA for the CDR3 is TGTGCCAGCAGCCCCGACAGGGGAGGCATTCAGTACTTC. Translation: CASSPDRGGIQYF.

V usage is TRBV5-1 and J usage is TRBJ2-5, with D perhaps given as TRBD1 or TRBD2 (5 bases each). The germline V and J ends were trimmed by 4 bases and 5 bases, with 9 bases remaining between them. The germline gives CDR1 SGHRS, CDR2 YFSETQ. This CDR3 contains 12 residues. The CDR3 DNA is TGCGCCAGCAGCCATTGGGGGGAGACCCAGTACTTC. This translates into CASSHWGETQYF.

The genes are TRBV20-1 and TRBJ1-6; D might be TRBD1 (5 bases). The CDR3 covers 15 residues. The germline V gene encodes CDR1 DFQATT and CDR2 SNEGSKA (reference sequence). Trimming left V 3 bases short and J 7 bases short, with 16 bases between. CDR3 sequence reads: CSARGLGDQNSPLHF. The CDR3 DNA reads TGCAGTGCTAGGGGACTAGGGGACCAAAATTCACCCCTCCACTTT.

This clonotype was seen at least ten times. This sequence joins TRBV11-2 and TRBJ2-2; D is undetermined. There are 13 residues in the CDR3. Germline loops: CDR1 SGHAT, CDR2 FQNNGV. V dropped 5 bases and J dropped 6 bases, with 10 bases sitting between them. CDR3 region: CASSTRVAGELFF. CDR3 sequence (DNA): TGTGCCAGCAGCACCCGGGTGGCCGGGGAGCTGTTTTTT.

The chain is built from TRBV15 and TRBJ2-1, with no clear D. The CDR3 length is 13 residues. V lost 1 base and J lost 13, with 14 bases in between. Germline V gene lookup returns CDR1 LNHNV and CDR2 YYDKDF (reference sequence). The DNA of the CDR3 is TGTGCCACCAGCAGAGGGGTAATCGAGATCCAGTTCTTC. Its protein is CATSRGVIEIQFF.

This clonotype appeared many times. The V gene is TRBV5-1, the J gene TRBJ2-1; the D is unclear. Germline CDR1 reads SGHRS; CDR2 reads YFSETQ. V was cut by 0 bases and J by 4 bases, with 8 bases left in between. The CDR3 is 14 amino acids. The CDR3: CASSLEGPYNEQFF. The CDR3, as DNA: TGCGCCAGCAGCTTGGAAGGCCCGTACAATGAGCAGTTCTTC.

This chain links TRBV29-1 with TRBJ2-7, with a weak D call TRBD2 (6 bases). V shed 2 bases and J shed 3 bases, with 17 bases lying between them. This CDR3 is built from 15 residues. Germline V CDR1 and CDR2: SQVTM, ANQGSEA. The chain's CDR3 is CSVENGGGGNYEQYF. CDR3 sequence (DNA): TGCAGCGTTGAAAACGGGGGAGGAGGGAACTACGAGCAGTACTTC.

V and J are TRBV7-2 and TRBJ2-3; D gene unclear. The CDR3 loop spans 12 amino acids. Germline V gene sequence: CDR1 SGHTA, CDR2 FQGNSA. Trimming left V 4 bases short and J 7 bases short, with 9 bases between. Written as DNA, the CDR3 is TGTGCCAGCAGCTATTTTGGAAATACGCAGTATTTT. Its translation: CASSYFGNTQYF.

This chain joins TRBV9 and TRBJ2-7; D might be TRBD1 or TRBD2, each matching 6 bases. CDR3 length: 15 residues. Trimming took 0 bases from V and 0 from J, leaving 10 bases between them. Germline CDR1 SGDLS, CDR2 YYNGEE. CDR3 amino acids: CASSVGGADSYEQYF. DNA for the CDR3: TGTGCCAGCAGCGTAGGGGGGGCGGACTCCTACGAGCAGTACTTC.

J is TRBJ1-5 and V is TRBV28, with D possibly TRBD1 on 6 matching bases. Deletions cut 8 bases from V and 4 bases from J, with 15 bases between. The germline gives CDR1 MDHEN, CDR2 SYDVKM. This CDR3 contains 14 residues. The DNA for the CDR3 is TGTGCCAGCGCCCCAGGGGACGTAAATCAGCCCCAGCATTTT. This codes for CASAPGDVNQPQHF.

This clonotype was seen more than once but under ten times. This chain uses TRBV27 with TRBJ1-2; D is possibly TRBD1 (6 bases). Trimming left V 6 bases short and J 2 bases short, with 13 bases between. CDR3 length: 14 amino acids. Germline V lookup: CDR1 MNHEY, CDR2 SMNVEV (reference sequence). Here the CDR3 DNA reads TGTGCCAGCAGACCGGGACACCCCAACTATGGCTACACCTTC. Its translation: CASRPGHPNYGYTF.

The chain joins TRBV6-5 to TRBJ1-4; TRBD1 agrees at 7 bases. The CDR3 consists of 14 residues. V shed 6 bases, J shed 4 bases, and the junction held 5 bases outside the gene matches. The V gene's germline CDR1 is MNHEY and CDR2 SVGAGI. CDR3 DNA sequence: TGTGCCAGCAGCCTCCAGGGGGGTAATGAAAAACTGTTTTTT. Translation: CASSLQGGNEKLFF.

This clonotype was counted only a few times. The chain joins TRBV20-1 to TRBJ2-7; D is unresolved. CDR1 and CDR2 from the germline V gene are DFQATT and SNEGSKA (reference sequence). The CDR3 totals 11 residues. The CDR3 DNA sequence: TGCGGGCAAGGGTCCCCCTACGAGCAGTACTTC. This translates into CGQGSPYEQYF.

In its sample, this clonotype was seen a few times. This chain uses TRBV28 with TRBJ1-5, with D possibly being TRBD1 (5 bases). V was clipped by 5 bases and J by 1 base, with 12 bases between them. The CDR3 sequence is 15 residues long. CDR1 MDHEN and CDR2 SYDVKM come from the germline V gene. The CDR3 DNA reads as TGTGCCAGCAGTGAGCCCGGGGGGAGCAATCAGCCCCAGCATTTT. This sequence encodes CASSEPGGSNQPQHF.

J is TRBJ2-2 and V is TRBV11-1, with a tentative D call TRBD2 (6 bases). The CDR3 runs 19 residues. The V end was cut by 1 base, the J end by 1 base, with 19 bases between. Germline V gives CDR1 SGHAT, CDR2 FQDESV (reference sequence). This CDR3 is CASSLVGGLGTQNTGELFF. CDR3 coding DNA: TGTGCCAGCAGCTTAGTAGGAGGCCTCGGGACTCAGAACACCGGGGAGCTGTTTTTT.